The source of this TCR beta chain is a study of identical twins. Study conclusions and caveats: Where out-of-frame alpha sequences were twin-shared, they showed excess low generation probability.

CDR1 SEHNR and CDR2 FQNEAQ come from the germline V gene (reference sequence). There are 15 residues in the CDR3. Unmatched junction bases numbered 4, after V lost 3 bases and J lost 3 bases. To note about this clonotype: The target antigen is unknown.

TCRdb used MiXCR to reprocess the 5' RACE reads, holding one entry per CDR3 protein. This table has under 1 million distinct CDR3 sequences, around an eighth appearing once. These data were also reused for a study on yellow fever vaccine responses in identical twins.

The TCR was taken from a woman younger than 30 in good health. The sequencing sample was made of PBMCs. The rearrangement links TRBV7-9 to TRBJ2-3, with TRBD1 matching over 9 bases. The CDR3 DNA sequence: TGTGCCAGCAGCTTCAGGGGACAGGGAACAGATACGCAGTATTTT. Amino acid sequence: CASSFRGQGTDTQYF.